This T cell receptor (beta chain) was recorded in a study of T-cell reconstitution after alpha-beta-depleted transplantation in children. Unique molecular identifiers featured in how the TCRbeta library was prepared. One entry per CDR3 protein, called by TCRdb with MiXCR from the PCR reads. Of about 640,000 distinct CDR3 sequences in the sample, 15% to 20% were seen once. Germline lookup yields CDR1 GTSNPN and CDR2 SVGIG (reference sequence). Trimming cost V 5 bases and J 6 bases, with 21 bases left between them. CDR3 length: 15 amino acids. The sequencing here drew on PBMCs from the stem cell graft donor, taken from the stem cell graft. The sequence came from a human donor who donated a stem cell graft to a child with acute myeloid leukemia. The rearrangement joins TRBV30 to TRBJ2-3, with D perhaps assigned TRBD1 or TRBD2 (5 bases each). The CDR3, as DNA: TGTGCCTGGGGGACCGGGCTTAGGGGTTCGGATACGCAGTATTTT. Protein product: CAWGTGLRGSDTQYF.